What follows describes a single T cell receptor (beta chain). These data are taken from a study of blood T cell repertoires in COVID-19. Study-wide context: The United States, Italy and Spain were the sources of the acute and convalescent COVID-19 samples. PBMCs, B-cell-depleted T cells, or T cells were the source of the cDNA or gDNA that made up the material.

The CDR3 spans 13 residues. With 5 bases removed from V and 3 bases from J, the gap between germline ends came to 10 bases. Germline-derived CDR1 and CDR2 are KGHDR and SFDVKD. In the authors' workflow: Estimates of nucleated cell counts were drawn from the amplification of reference gene primers. Clones were sequenced by immunoSEQ multiplex PCR, and TCRdb holds only the in-frame ones, with some missing. V, J and clone size derive from that table, while D and trimming were established from the DNA sequence. The sample holds 200,000 or so clones, 80% to 85% seen once. The sample consisted of peripheral blood. This rearrangement joins TRBV24-1 to TRBJ2-7; D is ambiguous. The TCR was taken from a human donor in a cohort sampled during active COVID-19. The CDR3 sequence: CATSAGKNYEQYF. CDR3 nucleotides: TGTGCCACCAGTGCTGGCAAGAACTACGAGCAGTACTTC.